Given below is one TCR beta chain in context. Its antigen is still unknown. The data derive from a study of CD8+CD57+ T cells in acquired aplastic anemia. Study as a whole: Mean DNA quantity obtained from sorted CD4+ and CD8+ cells was about 3 ug. General study points: With respect to CD8+ Simpson's diversity, patients and controls did not differ significantly.

Genomic DNA, serving as template, underwent TCR beta VDJ and CDR3 profiling. MiXCR, run by TCRdb on the reads, gives a single entry per CDR3 protein. This sample yields 160,000 or so distinct CDR3 sequences, of which around 43% are seen a single time; roughly 2.9% belongs to the top ten. Sequencing involved patients with CD8+CD57+ cell expansion previously shown by flow cytometry. Each patient had severe acquired aplastic anemia. When blood sampling took place, the patients had received no therapy. Unmatched junction bases numbered 6, after V lost 2 bases and J lost 5 bases. The germline CDR1 and CDR2 sequences are SNHLY and FYNNEI. The CDR3 spans 15 residues.

The sequenced sample was sorted CD4+, CD8+, or CD8+CD57+ T cells (not recorded which) from PBMCs. The J gene is TRBJ2-5, the V gene TRBV2; 9 nucleotides match TRBD1. The origin of this receptor is a human donor with aplastic anemia. CDR3 DNA: TGTGCCAGCAGTGAATTGGGACAGGGCGTCGAGACCCAGTACTTC. This translates into CASSELGQGVETQYF.